Below, 20 T cell receptor beta chains from the same sample are listed, as sequenced in a study of T cells in Graves' hyperthyroidism and ophthalmopathy. TCR beta CDR3 regions were amplified from RNA. RT-PCR in the first round (using the HTBI primer set) targeted the TCR CDR3. TCRdb re-called the multiplex PCR reads with MiXCR, one entry per CDR3 protein. The table includes about 350,000 distinct CDR3 sequences, around 18% detected once. The sequenced material came from blood. The receptor source for this set is a woman aged 40 to 50 with Graves' ophthalmopathy.

Many counts were recorded for this clonotype. At one end, the junction sequence differs from germline, possibly due to a read error. CDR3 loop: CATLGRDGSGANALTF. The CDR3, as DNA: TGTGCCACTTTAGGACGGGATGGATCTGGGGCCAACGCCCTGACTTTC. The V gene is TRBV24-1, the J gene TRBJ2-6; D tentatively fits TRBD1 or TRBD2 (5 bases each). The CDR3 loop spans 16 amino acids. Germline V gene sequence: CDR1 KGHDR, CDR2 SFDVKD.

On this clonotype itself: A much larger clone differs by one base, so this may be a read error. The chain is built from TRBV30 and TRBJ2-7; the D gene is possibly TRBD2 (6 bases). The CDR3 loop spans 13 amino acids. From germline, CDR1 is GTSNPN and CDR2 SVGIG (reference sequence). Trimming left V 1 base short and J 7 bases short, with 14 bases between. The CDR3 sequence: CAWSGAAGGEQYF. CDR3 sequence (DNA): TGTGCCTGGAGTGGAGCGGCTGGGGGGGAGCAGTACTTC.

This sequence joins TRBV5-1 and TRBJ2-5, with 13 bases fitting TRBD2. V lost 4 bases, J lost 5 bases, and 14 bases stayed unmatched. CDR1 and CDR2 (germline): SGHRS, YFSETQ. The CDR3 has 18 amino acids. The CDR3 nucleotides read TGCGCCAGCAGCATCACCGGGACTAGCGGGAATCGCGGGGAGACCCAGTACTTC. The encoded protein is CASSITGTSGNRGETQYF.

The chain carries TRBV7-2 and TRBJ1-1; the D gene is possibly TRBD1 (5 bases). This CDR3 has 14 amino acids. With 4 bases removed from V and 4 bases from J, the gap between germline ends came to 13 bases. Germline CDR1 reads SGHTA; CDR2 reads FQGNSA. For the CDR3, the DNA is TGTGCCAGCAGCTCTCTCAGGGTGGTCACTGAAGCTTTCTTT. It codes for CASSSLRVVTEAFF.

At least ten counts were recorded for this clonotype. This chain joins TRBV12-3 or TRBV12-4 and TRBJ2-5; D ambiguous. V dropped 5 bases and J dropped 0 bases, with 7 bases sitting between them. The CDR3 is made up of 13 amino acids. For the CDR3, the DNA is TGTGCCAGCAGTCCCCTCGACCAAGAGACCCAGTACTTC. Amino acid sequence: CASSPLDQETQYF.

The chain combines TRBV18 with TRBJ2-7, with TRBD2 matching 10 bases. V gave up 3 bases and J gave up 4 bases; unmatched junction bases: 6. The CDR3 has 15 amino acids. The germline CDR1 and CDR2 sequences are KGHSH and LQKENI. CDR3 region: CASSPATSGTYEQYF. CDR3 DNA sequence: TGTGCCAGCTCACCGGCAACTAGCGGGACATACGAGCAGTACTTC.

This clonotype showed up many times. The rearrangement joins TRBV28 to TRBJ2-7; the match to TRBD1 covers 7 bases. Germline CDR1 and CDR2: MDHEN and SYDVKM. With V trimmed by 4 bases and J by 6 bases, 9 bases remained unmatched. The CDR3 totals 14 residues. CDR3 in amino acids: CASSSHGTASEQYF. CDR3 bases: TGTGCCAGCAGTTCCCACGGGACAGCGTCCGAGCAGTACTTC. The variable domain in full, with the rest retrieved from reference TRBV28 and TRBJ2-7, is DVKVTQSSRYLVKRTGEKVFLECVQDMDHENMFWYRQDPGLGLRLIYFSYDVKMKEKGDIPEGYSVSREKKERFSLILESASTNQTSMYLCASSSHGTASEQYFGPGTRLTVT.

Many counts were recorded for this clonotype. V usage is TRBV7-9 and J usage is TRBJ2-7; the D gene is possibly TRBD1 (6 bases). Germline loops: CDR1 SEHNR, CDR2 FQNEAQ (reference sequence). Trimming shortened V by 8 bases and J by 1 base, and 12 bases separated the two germline ends. There are 13 residues in the CDR3. The CDR3 protein is CASAARGSYEQYF. The CDR3 coding sequence is TGTGCCAGCGCCGCCAGGGGATCCTACGAGCAGTACTTC. Complete variable domain (other parts from reference TRBV7-9 and TRBJ2-7): DTGVSQNPRHKITKRGQNVTFRCDPISEHNRLYWYRQTLGQGPEFLTYFQNEAQLEKSRLLSDRFSAERPKGSFSTLEIQRTEQGDSAMYLCASAARGSYEQYFGPGTRLTVT.

This clonotype came up many times. The rearrangement uses TRBV6-1 and TRBJ2-7, with 7 bases aligning to TRBD1. J was trimmed by 3 bases and V by 7 bases; bases with no gene match: 15. This CDR3 contains 16 residues. The germline CDR1 and CDR2 sequences are MNHNS and SASEGT. The DNA for the CDR3 is TGTGCCAGCACCGACTCGGTTGGGGCAGGGGGCTACGAGCAGTACTTC. As protein: CASTDSVGAGGYEQYF.

At least ten counts were recorded for this clonotype. The CDR3 is CATSSRTSGTELFF. The CDR3 coding sequence is TGTGCCACCAGCTCCCGGACTAGCGGGACAGAGCTGTTTTTT. The gene calls are TRBV15 and TRBJ2-2; 12 nucleotides align to TRBD2. Trimming cost V 5 bases and J 11 bases; bases outside gene matches: 6. Looked up from germline, CDR1 is LNHNV and CDR2 is YYDKDF (reference sequence). There are 14 residues in the CDR3.

This clonotype was seen repeatedly, ten times or more. This chain connects TRBV3-1 to TRBJ1-2, with 7 nucleotides matching TRBD1. Germline V gene lookup returns CDR1 LGHDT and CDR2 YNNKEL (reference sequence). J lost 6 bases, V lost 4 bases, and 8 bases had no gene match. The CDR3 is 14 residues long. CDR3 amino acids: CASSRRQGGDGYTF. The CDR3 DNA follows: TGTGCCAGCAGCCGAAGACAGGGTGGGGATGGCTACACCTTC.

The J gene is TRBJ2-7, the V gene TRBV27; the D gene could be TRBD1 or TRBD2 (6 bases each). V lost 4 bases to trimming and J lost 5 bases, with 18 bases between them. The CDR3 sequence is 15 residues long. Germline lookup yields CDR1 MNHEY and CDR2 SMNVEV (reference sequence). CDR3 sequence: CASSSIRERGNEQYF. The CDR3 DNA reads as TGTGCCAGCAGTTCAATCCGGGAGAGGGGGAACGAGCAGTACTTC.

This clonotype has at least ten counts. This sequence joins TRBV27 and TRBJ2-2; TRBD1 agrees at 7 bases. Germline V CDR1 and CDR2: MNHEY, SMNVEV (reference sequence). The junction had 17 bases not matched to a gene; V was cut back by 3 bases and J by 4 bases. The CDR3 spans 19 residues. This chain's CDR3 is CASSLGPNRGGLSTGELFF. For the CDR3, the DNA is TGTGCCAGCAGTTTGGGGCCTAACAGGGGCGGTTTGAGCACCGGGGAGCTGTTTTTT.

In its sample, this clonotype was seen many times. The rearrangement links TRBV24-1 to TRBJ1-1, with TRBD1 matching 9 bases. CDR1 and CDR2 (germline): KGHDR, SFDVKD. The CDR3 is 13 amino acids. V trimming: 7 bases; J trimming: 4 bases; junction bases outside the gene matches: 3. CDR3 sequence (DNA): TGTGCCACCAGCCTGACAGGGGGCACTGAAGCTTTCTTT. This sequence encodes CATSLTGGTEAFF.

Many counts were recorded for this clonotype. This rearrangement joins TRBV6-2 or TRBV6-3 to TRBJ2-3, with D unresolved. The CDR3 is made up of 14 amino acids. Germline V gives CDR1 MNHEY, CDR2 SVGEGT. The V end lost 11 bases, the J end lost 0 bases, and 15 bases lay between the germline ends. The CDR3 sequence is CASQGLGSTDTQYF. CDR3 nucleotide sequence: TGTGCCTCCCAAGGGTTAGGCAGCACAGATACGCAGTATTTT.

The table lists this clonotype with many counts. The chain links TRBV5-1 to TRBJ2-7; D is ambiguous. Germline V gene sequence: CDR1 SGHRS, CDR2 YFSETQ. Trimming took off 0 bases at V and 4 bases at J, with 14 bases between the two ends. The CDR3 is 15 residues long. CDR3 nucleotide sequence: TGCGCCAGCAGCTTGGTAGCCGCGATAGGGTACGAGCAGTACTTC. This encodes CASSLVAAIGYEQYF.

This clonotype occurred many times. With a much larger clone just one base away, this may be a read error. The chain has TRBV12-3 or TRBV12-4 and TRBJ2-5, with unresolved D. The CDR3 contains 11 residues. As DNA, the CDR3 is TGTGCCAGCAGTATGACCGAGACCCCGTACTTC. Amino acids: CASSMTETPYF.

This chain joins TRBV12-3 or TRBV12-4 and TRBJ2-5; D not certain. This CDR3 spans 13 amino acids. Trimming removed 5 bases at V and 5 bases at J, with 12 bases between. The CDR3 DNA follows: TGTGCCAGCAGTAAGACTTACCCGGAGACCCAGTACTTC. This translates into CASSKTYPETQYF.

This clonotype was seen at least ten times. The V call is TRBV12-3 or TRBV12-4, the J call TRBJ1-2, with D perhaps matching TRBD1 (6 bases). Trimming took off 2 bases at V and 6 bases at J, with 16 bases between the two ends. This CDR3 contains 15 residues. The CDR3 here is CASSLNQGRFDGYTF. The CDR3 nucleotides read TGTGCCAGCAGTTTAAACCAGGGGAGGTTCGATGGCTACACCTTC.

This chain joins TRBV7-2 and TRBJ1-1; D is undetermined. The CDR3 covers 11 residues. From germline, CDR1 is SGHTA and CDR2 FQGNSA. V dropped 3 bases and J dropped 7 bases, with 6 bases sitting between them. The CDR3 DNA reads as TGTGCCAGCAGCTTCGACTTTGAAGCTTTCTTT. The encoded protein is CASSFDFEAFF.